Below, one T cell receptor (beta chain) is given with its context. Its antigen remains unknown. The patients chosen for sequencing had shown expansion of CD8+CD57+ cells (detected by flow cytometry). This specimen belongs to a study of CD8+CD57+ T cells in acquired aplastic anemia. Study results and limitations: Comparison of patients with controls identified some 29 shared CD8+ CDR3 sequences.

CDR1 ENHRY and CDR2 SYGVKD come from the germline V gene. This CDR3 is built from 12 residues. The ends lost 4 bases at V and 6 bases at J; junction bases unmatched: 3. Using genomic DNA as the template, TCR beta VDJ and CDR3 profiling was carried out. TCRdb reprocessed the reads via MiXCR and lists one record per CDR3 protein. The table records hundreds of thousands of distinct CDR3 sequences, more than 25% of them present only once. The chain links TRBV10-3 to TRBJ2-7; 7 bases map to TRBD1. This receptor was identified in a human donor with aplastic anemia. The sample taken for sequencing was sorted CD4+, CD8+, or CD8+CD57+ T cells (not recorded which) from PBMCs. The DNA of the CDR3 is TGTGCCATCAGTGCTACAGGGGCCGAGCAGTACTTC. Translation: CAISATGAEQYF.